This T cell receptor (beta chain) was documented in a study of Ad26.COV2.S vaccination and SARS-CoV-2 variants. On the study more broadly: The trial was COV1001 and the donor's arm was Ad26.COV2.S. Ad26.COV2.S given intramuscularly, once or twice 56 days apart.

TCRdb's copy holds only in-frame clones and misses some; the assay was immunoSEQ multiplex PCR. The sample has about 390,000 clones; more than 85% are singletons. This CDR3 spans 13 amino acids. CDR1 and CDR2 (germline): LNHDA, SQIVND (reference sequence). Trimming shortened V by 5 bases and J by 10 bases, and 17 bases separated the two germline ends. This sample's treatment: some 20 received Ad26.COV2.S at low or high dose, single or two shots; about 5 received placebo; per-sample allocation not given. Samples came from day 63 after the first vaccine or placebo injection. Spike of the Wuhan-strain SARS-CoV-2 was expressed by an Ad26 vector, which formed the vaccine.

V is TRBV19 and J is TRBJ1-1; perhaps TRBD1 as D (6 bases). The starting material was peripheral blood, obtained in a trial of Ad26.COV2.S vaccine versus placebo. This TCR was recovered from a person aged 18-60 years who received the Ad26.COV2.S COVID-19 vaccine or a placebo. The CDR3 protein is CASSLTQGRPAFF. CDR3 nucleotides: TGTGCCAGTAGTTTGACACAGGGTCGGCCAGCTTTCTTT.